Listed here is a single T cell receptor beta chain. The germline V gene encodes CDR1 MGHRA and CDR2 YSYEKL. V lost 0 bases and J 7 bases, leaving 13 bases between the germline ends. The CDR3 extends over 15 amino acids. Donors were healthy HIV-negative adults without recently reported acute infections or vaccinations. Unsorted samples used approximately 87 million PBMCs for genomic DNA. Replicate PCRs run on unsorted PBMC used about 300 ng DNA, which was around 30,000 T cell genomes. Profiled with immunoSEQ multiplex PCR; TCRdb holds only in-frame clones, not every one. The sample contains approximately 460,000 clones, roughly three quarters of which appear only once. The data originate from a study of shared clonotypes between healthy human individuals. In the study overall: Donor composition was a couple of women and three men, aged 18 to 49.

The sequenced material came from PBMCs. This chain links TRBV4-1 with TRBJ2-1; D remains unclear. This receptor was taken from a woman aged 40 to 50 in good health. Some clones in this sample may be carry-over from other donors' samples. The CDR3 nucleotides read TGCGCCAGCAGCCAAGAACCGGGCTTTTCTAATGAGCAGTTCTTC. Translation: CASSQEPGFSNEQFF.